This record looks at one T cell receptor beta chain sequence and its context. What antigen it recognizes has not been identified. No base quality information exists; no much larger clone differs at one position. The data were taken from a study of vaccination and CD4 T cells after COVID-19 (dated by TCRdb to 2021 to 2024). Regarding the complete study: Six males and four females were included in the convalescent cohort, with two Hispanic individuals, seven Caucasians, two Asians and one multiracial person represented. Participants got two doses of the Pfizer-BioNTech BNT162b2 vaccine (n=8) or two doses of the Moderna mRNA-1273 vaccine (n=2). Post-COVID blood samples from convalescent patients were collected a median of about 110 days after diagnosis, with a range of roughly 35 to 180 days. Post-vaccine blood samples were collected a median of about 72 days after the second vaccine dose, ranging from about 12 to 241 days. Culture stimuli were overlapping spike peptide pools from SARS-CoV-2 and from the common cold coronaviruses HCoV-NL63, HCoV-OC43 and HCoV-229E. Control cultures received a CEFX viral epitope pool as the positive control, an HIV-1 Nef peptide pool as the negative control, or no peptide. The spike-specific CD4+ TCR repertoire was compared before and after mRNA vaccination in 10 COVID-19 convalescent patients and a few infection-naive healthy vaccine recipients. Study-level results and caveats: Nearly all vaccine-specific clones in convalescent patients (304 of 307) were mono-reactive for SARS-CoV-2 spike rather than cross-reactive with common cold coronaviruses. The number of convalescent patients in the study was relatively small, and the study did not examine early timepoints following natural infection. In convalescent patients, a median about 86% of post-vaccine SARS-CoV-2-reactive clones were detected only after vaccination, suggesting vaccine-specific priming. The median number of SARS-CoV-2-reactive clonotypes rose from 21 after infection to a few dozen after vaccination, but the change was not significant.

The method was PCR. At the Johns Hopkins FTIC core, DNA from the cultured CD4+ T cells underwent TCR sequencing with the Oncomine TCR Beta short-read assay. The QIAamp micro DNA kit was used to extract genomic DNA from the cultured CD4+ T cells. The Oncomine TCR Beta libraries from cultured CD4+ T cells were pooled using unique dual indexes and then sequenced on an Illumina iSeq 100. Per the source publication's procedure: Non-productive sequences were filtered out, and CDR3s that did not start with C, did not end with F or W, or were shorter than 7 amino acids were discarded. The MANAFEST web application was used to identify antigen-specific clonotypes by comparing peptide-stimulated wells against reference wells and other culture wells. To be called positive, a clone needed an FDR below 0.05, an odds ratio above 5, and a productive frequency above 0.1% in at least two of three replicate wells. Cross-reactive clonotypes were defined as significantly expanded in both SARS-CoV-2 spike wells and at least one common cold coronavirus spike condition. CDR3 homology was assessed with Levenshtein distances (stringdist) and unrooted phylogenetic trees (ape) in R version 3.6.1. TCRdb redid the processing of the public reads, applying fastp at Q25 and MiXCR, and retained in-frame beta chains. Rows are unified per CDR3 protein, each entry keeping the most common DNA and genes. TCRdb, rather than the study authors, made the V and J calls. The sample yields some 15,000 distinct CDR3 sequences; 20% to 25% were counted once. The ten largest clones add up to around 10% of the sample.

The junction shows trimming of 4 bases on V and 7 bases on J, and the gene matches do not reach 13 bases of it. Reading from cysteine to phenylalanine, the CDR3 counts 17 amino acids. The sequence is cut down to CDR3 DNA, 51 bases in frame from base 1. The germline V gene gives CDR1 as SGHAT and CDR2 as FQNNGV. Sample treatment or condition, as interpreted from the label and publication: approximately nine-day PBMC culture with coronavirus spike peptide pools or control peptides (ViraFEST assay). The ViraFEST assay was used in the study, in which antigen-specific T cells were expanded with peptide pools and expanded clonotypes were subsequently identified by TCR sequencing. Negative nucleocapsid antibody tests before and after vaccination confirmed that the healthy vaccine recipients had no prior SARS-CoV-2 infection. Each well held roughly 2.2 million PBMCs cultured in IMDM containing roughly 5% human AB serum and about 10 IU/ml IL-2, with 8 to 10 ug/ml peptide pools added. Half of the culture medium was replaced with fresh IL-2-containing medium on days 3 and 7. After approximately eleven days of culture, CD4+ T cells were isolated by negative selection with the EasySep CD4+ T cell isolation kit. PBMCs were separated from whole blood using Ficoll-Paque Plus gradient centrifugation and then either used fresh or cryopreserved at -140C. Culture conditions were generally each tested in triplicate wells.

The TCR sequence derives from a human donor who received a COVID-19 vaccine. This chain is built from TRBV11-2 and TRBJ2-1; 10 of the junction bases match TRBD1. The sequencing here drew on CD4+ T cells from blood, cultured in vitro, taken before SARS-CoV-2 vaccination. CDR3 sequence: CASSSDQETGGWNEQFF. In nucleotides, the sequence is TGTGCCAGCAGCTCAGATCAGGAGACAGGGGGCTGGAATGAGCAGTTCTTC.